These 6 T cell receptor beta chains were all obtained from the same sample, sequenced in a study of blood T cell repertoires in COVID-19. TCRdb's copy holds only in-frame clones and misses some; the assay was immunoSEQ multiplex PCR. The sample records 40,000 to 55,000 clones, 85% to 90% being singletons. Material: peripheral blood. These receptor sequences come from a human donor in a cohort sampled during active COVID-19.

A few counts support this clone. CDR3 amino acids: CATSSGGGNTEAFF. The CDR3 bases are TGTGCCACCAGCAGTGGAGGAGGGAACACTGAAGCTTTCTTT. The chain uses TRBV15 and TRBJ1-1; D is unclear. Germline V CDR1 and CDR2: LNHNV, YYDKDF (reference sequence). This CDR3 is 14 amino acids long. V lost 3 bases and J 1 base, leaving 9 bases between the germline ends.

CDR3: CASSSTRQGSYEQYF. The CDR3 nucleotides read TGTGCCAGCAGTTCGACCCGACAGGGCTCCTACGAGCAGTACTTC. This chain joins TRBV28 and TRBJ2-7; 7 nucleotides agree with TRBD1. The germline gives CDR1 MDHEN, CDR2 SYDVKM. V lost 4 bases to trimming and J lost 0 bases; unmatched junction nucleotides: 6. The CDR3 is 15 residues long.

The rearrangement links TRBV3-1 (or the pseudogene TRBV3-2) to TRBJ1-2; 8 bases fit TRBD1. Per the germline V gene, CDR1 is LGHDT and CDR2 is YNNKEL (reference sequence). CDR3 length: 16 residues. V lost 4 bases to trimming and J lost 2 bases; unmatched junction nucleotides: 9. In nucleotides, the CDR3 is TGTGCCAGCAGCCCACTCCGTCGACAGGGGAACTATGGCTACACCTTC. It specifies CASSPLRRQGNYGYTF.

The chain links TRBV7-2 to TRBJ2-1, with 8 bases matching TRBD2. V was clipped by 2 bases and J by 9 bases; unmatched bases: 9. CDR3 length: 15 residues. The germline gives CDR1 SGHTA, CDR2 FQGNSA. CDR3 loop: CASSLPRGRLFEQFF. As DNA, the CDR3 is TGTGCCAGCAGCTTACCTCGCGGGAGGCTGTTTGAGCAGTTCTTC.

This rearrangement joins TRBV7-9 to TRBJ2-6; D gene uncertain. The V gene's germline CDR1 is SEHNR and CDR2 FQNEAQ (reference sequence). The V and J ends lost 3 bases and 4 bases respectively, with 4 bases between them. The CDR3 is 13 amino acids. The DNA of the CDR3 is TGTGCCAGCAGCTTTGCGGGGGCCAACGTCCTGACTTTC. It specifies CASSFAGANVLTF. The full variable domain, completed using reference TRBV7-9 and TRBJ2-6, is DTGVSQNPRHKITKRGQNVTFRCDPISEHNRLYWYRQTLGQGPEFLTYFQNEAQLEKSRLLSDRFSAERPKGSFSTLEIQRTEQGDSAMYLCASSFAGANVLTFGAGSRLTVL.

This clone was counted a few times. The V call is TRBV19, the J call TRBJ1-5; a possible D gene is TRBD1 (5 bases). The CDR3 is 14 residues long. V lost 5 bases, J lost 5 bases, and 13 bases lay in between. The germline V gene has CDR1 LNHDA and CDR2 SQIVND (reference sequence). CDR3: CASSLQVFDQPQHF. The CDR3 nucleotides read TGTGCCAGTAGTTTACAGGTCTTTGATCAGCCCCAGCATTTT.